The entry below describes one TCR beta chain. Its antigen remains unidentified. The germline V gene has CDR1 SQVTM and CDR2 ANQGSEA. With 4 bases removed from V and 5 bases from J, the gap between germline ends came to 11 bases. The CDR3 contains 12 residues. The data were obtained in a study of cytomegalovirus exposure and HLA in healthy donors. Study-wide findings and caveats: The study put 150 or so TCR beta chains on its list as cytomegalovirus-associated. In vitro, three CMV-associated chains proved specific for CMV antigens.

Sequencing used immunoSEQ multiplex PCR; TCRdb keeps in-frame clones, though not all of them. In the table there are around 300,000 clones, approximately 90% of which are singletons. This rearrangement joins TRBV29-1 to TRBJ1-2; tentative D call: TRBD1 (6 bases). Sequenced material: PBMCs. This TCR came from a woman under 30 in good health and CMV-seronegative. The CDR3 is CSVVGDKYGYTF. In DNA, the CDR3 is TGCAGCGTTGTAGGGGACAAGTATGGCTACACCTTC.